This TCR beta chain was recorded in a study of blood T cell repertoires in COVID-19. Study at large: Italy, Spain and the United States were the sources of the convalescent and acute COVID-19 samples.

With 0 bases clipped from V and 4 bases from J, the junction kept 2 bases outside the gene matches. In germline, CDR1 is LNHNV, CDR2 YYDKDF (reference sequence). This CDR3 has 14 residues. Authors' data handling: Estimation of nucleated cell counts was performed using reference gene primer amplification. Profiled with immunoSEQ multiplex PCR; TCRdb holds only in-frame clones, not every one. V and J calls and clone size are given by that table; D and trimming were obtained from the DNA. This sample has around 300,000 clones, with 86% found just once. Everyone who took part was about 18 to 90 years old, and they came from 20 to 25 US areas. Symptom resolution, clearance, or two negative PCRs marked the recovered donors of Cohort 3.

Specimen: PBMCs or T cells enriched from blood (not recorded which). The chain couples TRBV15 to TRBJ1-1; 7 bases line up with TRBD1. The TCR comes from a woman younger than 30 who had recovered from COVID-19. DNA of the CDR3: TGTGCCACCAGCAGAGAGGGGACAGCCACTGAAGCTTTCTTT. Translation: CATSREGTATEAFF.